These 2 T cell receptor beta chains originate from one sample sequenced in a study of breast tumors, draining lymph nodes, adjacent tissues. TCRdb fed the multiplex PCR reads into MiXCR, producing one record per CDR3 protein. The table includes about 80,000 distinct CDR3 sequences, roughly a fifth detected once. The lymph nodes were axillary draining lymph nodes from breast cancer patients. Sequencing was done on a sample of axillary lymph node tissue. All receptors come from a female donor with breast cancer. Some clones in this sample may be carry-over from other donors' samples.

The rearrangement links TRBV30 to TRBJ1-5; the D gene is possibly TRBD1 (6 bases). Per the germline V gene, CDR1 is GTSNPN and CDR2 is SVGIG (reference sequence). The CDR3 is 13 residues long. Trimming stripped 4 bases from V and 0 bases from J, with 7 bases between. The CDR3 here is CAWTGDSNQPQHF. CDR3 DNA: TGTGCCTGGACAGGGGATAGCAATCAGCCCCAGCATTTT.

This clonotype showed up many times. The CDR3 reads CASGFRQPLQPGGYEQYF. The CDR3 DNA follows: TGTGCTAGTGGTTTCCGACAGCCGCTACAACCTGGGGGCTACGAGCAGTACTTC. The chain joins TRBV12-5 to TRBJ2-7, with D perhaps given as TRBD1 or TRBD2 (5 bases each). Germline assignment: CDR1 LGHNT and CDR2 FRNRAP. V was cut by 3 bases and J by 3 bases, with 24 bases left in between. The CDR3 contains 18 residues.